This T cell receptor (beta chain) was sequenced during a study of blood T cell repertoires in COVID-19. Study in general: Researchers got acute and convalescent COVID-19 samples from the United States, Italy and Spain. The analysed material was cDNA or gDNA that came from T cells, B-cell-depleted T cells, or PBMCs.

This clone was found once. The V end lost 1 base, the J end lost 8 bases, and 10 bases lay between the germline ends. Germline CDR1 and CDR2: SGHDT and YYEEEE. This CDR3 is built from 14 residues. The data were produced by immunoSEQ multiplex PCR, yet TCRdb's version contains in-frame clones alone and is incomplete. The sample lists about 300,000 clones; 85% to 90% were seen once. Specimen: peripheral blood. The source of this sequence is a woman aged 25-40 years with COVID-19, enrolled during active disease. This chain links TRBV5-6 with TRBJ1-6; the D gene is possibly TRBD1 (6 bases). CDR3 region: CASSLTGLDSPLHF. The CDR3 bases are TGTGCCAGCAGCTTGACAGGGTTGGATTCACCCCTCCACTTT.